The clone carrying this TCR beta chain was seen many times. Its target is unknown. TCRdb itself ran the reads through MiXCR, one entry per CDR3 protein. The sample carries under 100,000 distinct CDR3 sequences, about 3.8% recorded once. The source of the sample is a study of T cell repertoires in cytomegalovirus infection. At the level of the study: It was the public TCR beta signatures that indicated both CMV infection and matching HLA type.

This CDR3 contains 16 residues. The germline gives CDR1 MDHEN, CDR2 SYDVKM. V shed 6 bases and J 4 bases; nucleotides not matched to a gene: 14. Study conclusions and caveats: Summed frequency of public TCR beta families distinguished CMV carriers with the relevant HLA. The study found HLA-C-restricted CMV-specific TCR beta clonotypes dominating the ex vivo response.

This chain connects TRBV28 to TRBJ2-5; 7 nucleotides align to TRBD2. The sequencing sample was made of PBMCs. This sequence was found in a human donor in good health (CMV status not recorded). Some clones in this sample may be carry-over from other donors' samples. The CDR3 sequence: CASSPRDYWGVETQYF. In nucleotides, the CDR3 is TGTGCCAGCAGCCCTAGGGACTACTGGGGAGTAGAGACCCAGTACTTC.